The 9 T cell receptor beta chains presented below share a single source sample, sequenced in a study of blood T cell repertoires in COVID-19. TCRdb keeps only in-frame clones here, not all; method: immunoSEQ multiplex PCR. The table lists about 310,000 clones, 80% to 90% of them singletons. Sequenced: peripheral blood. These receptors were taken from a man aged 50-59 years with active or convalescent COVID-19.

V is TRBV27 and J is TRBJ1-5; 10 positions match TRBD1. V was pared by 5 bases and J by 7 bases, with 5 bases of the junction left unmatched. In germline, CDR1 is MNHEY, CDR2 SMNVEV (reference sequence). The CDR3 runs 14 residues. This CDR3 reads CASSRQGAGQPQHF. The CDR3 bases are TGTGCCAGCAGTCGACAGGGGGCAGGGCAGCCCCAGCATTTT.

The chain carries TRBV29-1 and TRBJ2-7, with TRBD2 matching 8 bases. V dropped 5 bases and J dropped 10; count of bases not matched to a gene: 7. The germline CDR1 and CDR2 sequences are SQVTM and ANQGSEA. The CDR3 extends over 11 amino acids. CDR3 amino acids: CSVTREGRQYF. DNA for the CDR3: TGCAGCGTTACACGGGAGGGTCGTCAGTACTTC.

For this clone: This CDR3 is also generated by other DNA sequences in the sample. The chain couples TRBV18 to TRBJ2-7; 7 positions match TRBD1. This CDR3 region has 13 residues. Trimming removed 3 bases from V and 2 bases from J; junction bases left unmatched: 1. Germline assignment: CDR1 KGHSH and CDR2 LQKENI. The chain's CDR3 is CASSPQGAYEQYF. The CDR3 nucleotides read TGTGCCAGCTCACCGCAGGGGGCCTACGAGCAGTACTTC.

This chain links TRBV7-9 with TRBJ1-1, with D possibly TRBD1 on 5 matching bases. V was shortened by 2 bases and J by 0 bases, with 10 bases between the two germline ends. The CDR3 sequence is 15 residues long. The V gene's germline CDR1 is SEHNR and CDR2 FQNEAQ (reference sequence). The CDR3, as DNA: TGTGCCAGCAGCTTATTGGGGGGGATGAACACTGAAGCTTTCTTT. It encodes CASSLLGGMNTEAFF.

The rearrangement joins TRBV30 to TRBJ2-5; 9 bases match TRBD2. Germline V CDR1 and CDR2: GTSNPN, SVGIG (reference sequence). This CDR3 has 12 amino acids. Germline trimming cut 7 bases from V and 5 bases from J; bases unmatched to any gene: 5. CDR3 nucleotides: TGTGCCTTTAGCGGGGGAGTCGAGACCCAGTACTTC. Its protein product is CAFSGGVETQYF.

The rearrangement links TRBV29-1 to TRBJ2-2, with 7 bases lining up with TRBD1. This CDR3 region has 14 residues. Trimming took 7 bases from V and 3 from J; bases not matched to a gene: 8. Germline CDR1 SQVTM, CDR2 ANQGSEA. Written as DNA, the CDR3 is TGCAGCGCACGACAGGGAATTGACACCGGGGAGCTGTTTTTT. It codes for CSARQGIDTGELFF.

This chain joins TRBV28 and TRBJ1-2, with 7 bases matching TRBD1. V was pared by 4 bases and J by 8 bases, with 4 bases of the junction left unmatched. Germline loops: CDR1 MDHEN, CDR2 SYDVKM. CDR3 length equals 12 residues. The CDR3 DNA is TGTGCCAGCAGTTCCACAGGGGTAGGCTACACCTTC. Translated, it gives CASSSTGVGYTF.

V and J are TRBV3-1 (or the pseudogene TRBV3-2) and TRBJ2-3; 7 bases are a match to TRBD2. With V trimmed by 0 bases and J by 1 base, 7 bases remained unmatched. Germline values: CDR1 LGHDT, CDR2 YNNKEL (reference sequence). This CDR3 is 17 amino acids long. CDR3 coding DNA: TGTGCCAGCAGCCAAGAGCGGCGGGAGATCCGCACAGATACGCAGTATTTT. This translates into CASSQERREIRTDTQYF.

The V gene is TRBV7-8, the J gene TRBJ2-7; 7 nucleotides match TRBD2. The CDR3 is made up of 13 amino acids. V shed 4 bases and J 2 bases; nucleotides not matched to a gene: 2. In germline, CDR1 is SGHVS, CDR2 FQNEAQ. CDR3 nucleotide sequence: TGTGCCAGCAGCTCTAGCGGAACCTACGAGCAGTACTTC. Amino acids: CASSSSGTYEQYF.